This T cell receptor beta chain was sequenced during a study of human T cells and chemical hapten exposure. Across the study: Read at 6 days, the patch tests placed 0.01% DPC on the upper back. The study's findings and limits: Expanded TCR counts at PT1 were positively correlated with the patch test score. After DPC sensitization, TCRs above 1 in 1000 frequency showed no change.

The time point here: patch test 1, 2 weeks after DPC sensitization. The treatment denotes: therapeutic diphenylcyclopropenone sensitization with weekly scalp DPC. A word on this clonotype: Its antigen remains unidentified.

In the library, unique molecular identifiers were attached to individual cDNA molecules. TCRdb re-derived calls from the RACE reads in MiXCR, one entry per CDR3 protein. The table includes tens of thousands of distinct CDR3 sequences, about 32% detected once. CDR3 length equals 14 residues. The V end was cut by 2 bases, the J end by 0 bases, with 5 bases between. Germline CDR1 MNHNY, CDR2 SVGAGI (reference sequence). The source material was whole blood, sampled in connection with sensitization to the hapten diphenylcyclopropenone (DPC). This rearrangement joins TRBV6-6 to TRBJ1-5; no clear D gene. This clonotype originated in a man aged 40-50 years with alopecia areata. Some clones in this sample may be carry-over from other donors' samples. The CDR3 sequence: CASSYRASNQPQHF. CDR3 DNA sequence: TGTGCCAGCAGTTACAGGGCTAGCAATCAGCCCCAGCATTTT.